These T cell receptor beta chains were read from a single sample in a study of CD8 T cells in ankylosing spondylitis. TCRdb re-called the 5' RACE reads with MiXCR, one entry per CDR3 protein. The sample lists roughly 160,000 distinct CDR3 sequences; around a tenth were seen once. The sequenced sample was blood, either unsorted or a sorted T cell fraction (not recorded which). Receptors originate from a male donor with ankylosing spondylitis or in good health (not recorded which). Both conserved end residues are trimmed from each CDR3. Clone size is shown for a subset of rows, as once, few, many or a class of expanded clone.

V	size	J	length	CDR3
TRBV6-5	few	TRBJ2-5	11	ASSYSTLETQY
TRBV7-8	.	TRBJ1-4	13	ASSLEGSFGEKLF
TRBV27	many	TRBJ2-5	14	ASSLGPGEWGETQY
TRBV9	many	TRBJ1-2	13	ASSVEDRTNYGYT
TRBV2	.	TRBJ1-5	12	ASSPPPEGQPQH
TRBV11-1	.	TRBJ1-2	11	ASSHVSGNGYT
TRBV25-1	many	TRBJ2-7	8	ASSVYEQY
TRBV7-9	.	TRBJ2-7	14	ASSLGGTGKLNEQY
TRBV6-1	many	TRBJ2-2	12	ASRDIGGTGELF
TRBV2	many	TRBJ2-1	13	ASSAGTQSYNEQF
TRBV10-1	few	TRBJ2-1	22	ASLPQVGQGAGEREYGSYNEQF
TRBV24-1	many	TRBJ1-1	12	ATSDPGGNAEAF
TRBV5-1	.	TRBJ2-3	17	ASSPERVAGGWSTDTQY
TRBV5-6	many	TRBJ2-2	12	ASSTGRDTGELF
TRBV29-1	many	TRBJ2-7	12	SVRTSGSSYEQY
TRBV2	many	TRBJ1-1	12	ASSHAGAQSEAF
TRBV24-1	many	TRBJ2-3	14	ATSAYGNRATDTQY
TRBV6-1	many	TRBJ2-7	13	ASSEAGGSSYEQY
TRBV20-1	many	TRBJ1-5	11	SARPGPRQPQH
TRBV7-9	.	TRBJ2-5	10	ASRGLSVTQY
TRBV6-1	few	TRBJ2-3	15	ASSPPGQAASTDTQY
TRBV29-1	many	TRBJ1-4	12	SVVDPATNEKLF
TRBV27	.	TRBJ2-7	11	ASSSQGGYEQY
TRBV29-1	many	TRBJ1-2	11	SVEFEVGNGYT
TRBV6-6	many	TRBJ1-1	9	ASSYGREAF
TRBV4-1	many	TRBJ2-2	18	ASSQGGTSEYHTDTGELF
TRBV28	few	TRBJ2-1	15	ASTSLEGALTYNEQF
TRBV5-1	many	TRBJ2-3	15	ASSPVTSGIGTDTQY
TRBV7-8	many	TRBJ1-2	11	ASSLAWDRSFT
TRBV13	many	TRBJ2-3	14	ASSLGRTSGTDTQY
TRBV29-1	many	TRBJ2-1	15	SVEDQFSAQTYNEQF
TRBV12-3/TRBV12-4	few	TRBJ1-5	12	ASSLLTSNQPQH
TRBV4-1	many	TRBJ2-3	15	ASSQVWPGQGTDTQY
TRBV25-1	many	TRBJ2-7	11	ASSGQGTYEQY
TRBV9	.	TRBJ2-2	15	ASSVTSGGPNTGELF
TRBV6-5	many	TRBJ1-1	12	ASSYSLTNTEAF
TRBV20-1	many	TRBJ2-7	11	SARGLAGREQY
TRBV7-2	many	TRBJ1-1	13	ASSPRQIMNTEAF